This T cell receptor (beta chain) originates from a study of Ad26.COV2.S vaccination and SARS-CoV-2 variants. Across the whole study: Enrolled in COV1001, the donor was in the Ad26.COV2.S trial arm, which received the vaccine. Study results and caveats: Vaccinees and placebo recipients showed similar non-spike TCR breadth. Substantial breadth was reportedly displayed by spike-specific CD8+ and CD4+ T cell responses after vaccination.

The table came from immunoSEQ multiplex PCR; TCRdb's copy has only in-frame clones and leaves some out. The table has a few hundred thousand clones, roughly nine tenths seen once. As regards this clone: Its antigen is as yet unknown.

The CDR3 sequence is 15 residues long. The ends were cut back, 3 bases at V and 6 bases at J, with 15 bases in the middle. Germline CDR1 LNHDA, CDR2 SQIVND (reference sequence). Treatment in this sample: 15 to 20 received Ad26.COV2.S at low or high dose, single or two shots; about 5 received placebo; per-sample allocation not given. It was on day 63 after the first vaccine or placebo injection that samples were taken. This adult donor, from Boston, was 18-55 years old. Material: peripheral blood, obtained in a trial of Ad26.COV2.S vaccine versus placebo. This TCR was recovered from a person aged 18 to 59 who received the Ad26.COV2.S COVID-19 vaccine or a placebo. J is TRBJ2-1 and V is TRBV19, with D unclear. The CDR3 coding sequence is TGTGCCAGTAGTATTTCTGGAGAAGTTCTCAATGAGCAGTTCTTC. This gives the protein CASSISGEVLNEQFF.